This entry lists 11 T cell receptor beta chains sequenced from one sample in a study of tumor-infiltrating lymphocytes in primary liver carcinoma (dated by TCRdb to about 2017). The instrument given in TCRdb is Illumina HiSeq 2500. Using a constant-region primer and ProtoScript II reverse transcriptase, TCRbeta-specific cDNA was reverse-transcribed from 500 ng total RNA. Construction of the TCRbeta libraries relied on three nested rounds of multiplex PCR, following a slightly modified ARM-PCR procedure. Multiplex TRBV1-TRBV30 forward primers and a Cbeta reverse primer were used in the first two PCR rounds, each of which was run for 10 to 11 cycles. TCRdb took the public reads, trimmed them with fastp at Q25, ran MiXCR for clone calling and kept in-frame beta chains. Every CDR3 protein is listed once, alongside the most common genes and DNA of its rows. The sample includes fewer than 85,000 distinct CDR3 sequences, with approximately 62% observed a single time. Of the sample, around 24% is held by the ten largest clones.

Total RNA and DNA were co-extracted from around 18-30 mg of bulk tissue with the AllPrep DNA/RNA mini kit, without cell sorting. Sequences were obtained from tumor-adjacent normal liver tissue. Receptors were obtained from a man aged 35 to 55 with primary liver carcinoma and hepatitis B virus infection.

The chain recombines TRBV29-1 with TRBJ1-1; TRBD1 is a possible D gene (5 bases). CDR1 is SQVTM, CDR2 ANQGSEA, per germline. This CDR3 region has 14 residues. V was cut by 7 bases and J by 0 bases, with 15 bases left in between. The CDR3 spells CSASLEGMNTEAFF. Here the CDR3 DNA reads TGCAGCGCCTCCCTGGAGGGGATGAACACTGAAGCTTTCTTT. The full variable domain, with the rest looked up from reference TRBV29-1 and TRBJ1-1, is SAVISQKPSRDICQRGTSLTIQCQVDSQVTMMFWYRQQPGQSLTLIATANQGSEATYESGFVIDKFPISRPNLTFSTLTVSNMSPEDSSIYLCSASLEGMNTEAFFGQGTRLTVV.

As to this clonotype: A much larger clonotype is one base distant, so this may be a read error. The rearrangement links TRBV28 to TRBJ2-1, with 7 bases identical to TRBD2. Trimming cost V 5 bases and J 8 bases; bases outside gene matches: 12. The CDR3 covers 15 residues. The germline V gene encodes CDR1 MDHEN and CDR2 SYDVKM. CDR3 nucleotide sequence: TGTGCCAGCAGTAAACTAGTGGGAGGGGCCTATGAGCAGTTCTTC. Encoded protein: CASSKLVGGAYEQFF.

A note on this clonotype: The junction differs from germline at one of its ends, possibly a read error. J is TRBJ2-1 and V is TRBV6-1; 9 bases match TRBD1. CDR1 and CDR2 (germline): MNHNS, SASEGT. CDR3 length equals 14 residues. The CDR3 coding sequence is TGTGCCCGCAGGGACAGGGCGTCATACAATGGGCAGTTCTTC. Protein sequence: CARRDRASYNGQFF.

Notes on this clonotype: At one boundary the junction diverges from the germline segment, which might be a read error. The CDR3 DNA sequence: TGTGCGAGCAGCTCTCTGGGACTAGCGGGAAGCACAGATACGCAGTATTTT. This codes for CASSSLGLAGSTDTQYF. This sequence joins TRBV6-6 and TRBJ2-3, with 13 nucleotides matching TRBD2. The CDR3 is made up of 17 amino acids. CDR1 and CDR2 from the germline V gene are MNHNY and SVGAGI (reference sequence).

The chain has TRBV29-1 and TRBJ2-1, with TRBD1 as a possible D gene (6 bases). This CDR3 comprises 12 residues. The germline V gene encodes CDR1 SQVTM and CDR2 ANQGSEA. V gave up 5 bases and J gave up 16 bases, with 21 bases separating them. This chain's CDR3 is CSVRIPGQLHFF. DNA of the CDR3: TGCAGCGTTAGGATCCCAGGACAGTTGCACTTCTTC.

As regards this clonotype: A read error may account for a junction end that differs from germline. The chain carries TRBV12-3 or TRBV12-4 and TRBJ2-7, with 7 bases fitting TRBD2. The CDR3 runs to 16 residues. CDR3 residues: CTSSPGRGGIGDEQYF. In DNA form, the CDR3 reads TGTACCAGCAGCCCGGGGAGGGGCGGGATAGGTGACGAGCAGTACTTC.

On this clonotype: A much bigger clone sits one base away, suggesting this may be a read error. The chain is built from TRBV6-1 and TRBJ1-2; D is possibly TRBD1 (5 bases). The CDR3 consists of 12 residues. In germline, CDR1 is MNHNS, CDR2 SASEGT. V gave up 7 bases and J gave up 5 bases, with 11 bases separating them. The CDR3 loop is CASTQDKYGYTF. CDR3 in DNA: TGTGCCAGCACCCAGGACAAGTATGGCTACACCTTC.

Comments on this clonotype: This could be a read error, since a much larger clone is one nucleotide away. The chain combines TRBV11-2 with TRBJ1-2; D is ambiguous. In germline, CDR1 is SGHAT, CDR2 FQNNGV. This CDR3 comprises 16 residues. The CDR3 nucleotides are TGTGCCCGCAGCTTAGATTCGGTAGCCTATCCTCGAGGCTACACCTTC. Amino acid sequence: CARSLDSVAYPRGYTF.

This clonotype rates as medium-sized. The rearrangement links TRBV6-5 to TRBJ2-7, with 9 positions matching TRBD1. Germline loops: CDR1 MNHEY, CDR2 SVGAGI. V shed 5 bases, J shed 8 bases, and the junction held 7 bases outside the gene matches. The length of the CDR3 is 13 residues. For the CDR3, the DNA is TGTGCCAGCAGTGTTTCACAGGGGGCAAAGCAGTACTTC. It encodes CASSVSQGAKQYF.

The chain recombines TRBV29-1 with TRBJ2-5; D gene unclear. This CDR3 region has 12 residues. V lost 4 bases and J 9 bases, leaving 15 bases between the germline ends. Germline-derived CDR1 and CDR2 are SQVTM and ANQGSEA. DNA of the CDR3: TGCAGCGTTGCAGGAATAGACTTGCCCCAGTACTTC. Its protein is CSVAGIDLPQYF.

Only one count was recorded for this clonotype. Likely a read error: the CDR3 ends without its conserved phenylalanine or tryptophan. Because the CDR3's place on the DNA is in doubt, the DNA is left out and the CDR3 is given as listed by TCRdb. V gene TRBV5-6 combines with J gene TRBJ1-2; the table gives TRBD1 as D, unverified against the DNA. The CDR3 is 13 amino acids long, termini counted. Looked up from germline, CDR1 is SGHDT and CDR2 is YYEEEE. CDR3 in amino acids: CASCLVGTGGYTY.